Listed here are 10 T cell receptor beta chains from one sample, sequenced in a study of breast tumors, draining lymph nodes, adjacent tissues. TCRdb independently ran MiXCR on the multiplex PCR reads; one entry per CDR3 protein. The sample lists over 20,000 distinct CDR3 sequences; around 33% were seen once. The sequencing input was breast tumor tissue. These receptors were collected from a female donor with breast cancer. Some clones in this sample may be carry-over from other donors' samples.

With respect to this clonotype: Germline is not matched at one junction end, which may reflect a read error. The chain combines TRBV11-2 with TRBJ1-3; D gene unclear. CDR1 and CDR2 from the germline V gene are SGHAT and FQNNGV. This CDR3 comprises 18 residues. The CDR3 region is CASSLLRGRWSLGNTMYF. Written as DNA, the CDR3 is TGTGCCAGCAGCTTACTTAGAGGCAGATGGAGCCTTGGAAACACCATGTATTTT. The variable domain in full, with the rest retrieved from reference TRBV11-2 and TRBJ1-3, is EAGVAQSPRYKIIEKRQSVAFWCNPISGHATLYWYQQILGQGPKLLIQFQNNGVVDDSQLPKDRFSAERLKGVDSTLKIQPAKLEDSAVYLCASSLLRGRWSLGNTMYFGEGSWLTVV.

The chain employs TRBV20-1 and TRBJ2-5; TRBD1 aligns across 11 bases. Germline trimming cut 7 bases from V and 5 bases from J; bases unmatched to any gene: 9. The germline V gene has CDR1 DFQATT and CDR2 SNEGSKA (reference sequence). CDR3 length: 14 amino acids. CDR3: CSVTDRGRGETQYF. The CDR3 bases are TGCAGTGTCACGGACAGGGGGCGAGGGGAGACCCAGTACTTC.

By share, this clonotype ranks as medium-sized (0.01 to 0.1%). CDR3 in amino acids: CASSKVWTDTQYF. CDR3 coding DNA: TGTGCCAGCTCCAAAGTATGGACAGATACGCAGTATTTT. The gene calls are TRBV7-2 and TRBJ2-3; D not certain. Germline V gene lookup returns CDR1 SGHTA and CDR2 FQGNSA. V gave up 8 bases and J gave up 3 bases, with 12 bases separating them. This CDR3 has 13 amino acids.

This clonotype was found many times. V is TRBV30 and J is TRBJ2-2, with TRBD2 as a possible D gene (5 bases). The CDR3 length is 15 residues. V was cut by 3 bases and J by 6 bases, with 17 bases left in between. CDR1 is GTSNPN, CDR2 SVGIG, per germline (reference sequence). CDR3 coding DNA: TGTGCCTGGAGGGGAGCCTCTACTAGTTCCGGGGAGCTGTTTTTT. Translation gives CAWRGASTSSGELFF.

This clonotype occurred many times. This CDR3 is CASSPSGKAEQYF. DNA of the CDR3: TGTGCCAGCAGCCCTAGCGGGAAGGCCGAGCAGTACTTC. The gene calls are TRBV6-1 and TRBJ2-7, with 9 bases that match TRBD2. CDR1 and CDR2 (germline): MNHNS, SASEGT. The CDR3 is made up of 13 amino acids. J lost 6 bases, V lost 6 bases, and 6 bases had no gene match.

This clonotype was seen many times. The J gene is TRBJ2-5, the V gene TRBV5-1; a possible D gene is TRBD1 (6 bases). Germline V gene data show CDR1 as SGHRS and CDR2 as YFSETQ. The CDR3 spans 14 residues. The V end lost 4 bases, the J end lost 1 base, and 11 bases lay between the germline ends. The chain's CDR3 is CASSDRQVQETQYF. CDR3 nucleotide sequence: TGCGCCAGCAGCGACCGACAGGTCCAAGAGACCCAGTACTTC.

Many counts were recorded for this clonotype. V usage is TRBV7-9 and J usage is TRBJ2-1; 14 bases match TRBD2. CDR3 length equals 15 residues. The trim removed 6 bases at V and 5 bases at J, leaving 3 bases unmatched. The germline V gene has CDR1 SEHNR and CDR2 FQNEAQ (reference sequence). As DNA, the CDR3 is TGTGCCAGCAGGACGACTAGCGGGGGGGACAATGAGCAGTTCTTC. Its protein product is CASRTTSGGDNEQFF.

This clonotype has a single count. The chain couples TRBV13 to TRBJ2-2; 9 positions agree with TRBD2. The CDR3 spans 17 residues. Looked up from germline, CDR1 is PRHDT and CDR2 is FYEKMQ (reference sequence). V dropped 3 bases and J dropped 2; count of bases not matched to a gene: 7. The CDR3 reads CASSFSRLAVNTGELFF. The CDR3, as DNA: TGTGCCAGCAGCTTCTCCCGACTAGCGGTTAACACCGGGGAGCTGTTTTTT.

This clonotype has ten or more counts. The chain couples TRBV20-1 to TRBJ1-4, with D maybe TRBD1 (5 bases). CDR1 and CDR2 (germline): DFQATT, SNEGSKA (reference sequence). This CDR3 spans 15 amino acids. The V gene lost 3 bases and the J gene lost 7 bases, with 18 bases spanning the gap. The CDR3: CSASRGPGGSEKLFF. For the CDR3, the DNA is TGCAGTGCTAGCCGCGGGCCGGGGGGAAGTGAAAAACTGTTTTTT.

Of note for this clonotype: The CDR3 does not end in the conserved phenylalanine or tryptophan, so this is likely a read error. J is TRBJ1-2 and V is TRBV12-3 or TRBV12-4; tentatively, D is TRBD1 (6 bases). V was clipped by 7 bases and J by 6 bases, with 21 bases between them. The CDR3 totals 15 residues. DNA of the CDR3: TGTGCCAGCACCGTAAATGGACAGTCCTACCATGGCTACACCCTC. The encoded protein is CASTVNGQSYHGYTL.